Below, 6 T cell receptor beta chains from the same sample are listed, as sequenced in a study of OX40 agonist ivuxolimab in advanced cancers. TCRdb's table, derived via immunoSEQ multiplex PCR, lists solely in-frame clones and lacks some. The data contain 70,000 to 80,000 clones, about 90% of them singletons. This specimen was CD4+ or CD8+ T cells sorted from blood, taken in a trial of the OX40 agonist ivuxolimab. These receptors were collected from an adult with an advanced solid tumor such as melanoma, head and neck, liver or kidney cancer.

This chain links TRBV11-2 with TRBJ1-2; a possible D gene is TRBD1 (6 bases). Trimming took 1 base from V and 3 from J, leaving 15 bases between them. The CDR3 is 16 amino acids. Germline V gene data show CDR1 as SGHAT and CDR2 as FQNNGV. The CDR3 region is CASSLAENRAYYGYTF. In DNA form, the CDR3 reads TGTGCCAGCAGCTTAGCTGAGAACAGGGCATACTATGGCTACACCTTC.

This chain links TRBV6-1 with TRBJ1-1; 9 bases match TRBD1. This CDR3 is 14 amino acids long. V lost 6 bases to trimming and J lost 5 bases; unmatched junction nucleotides: 7. CDR1 MNHNS and CDR2 SASEGT come from the germline V gene. The CDR3 DNA sequence: TGTGCCAGCAGATATACAGGGGGCTTAACTGAAGCTTTCTTT. As protein: CASRYTGGLTEAFF.

This clone was seen only a few times. The CDR3 region has the DNA TGCGCCAGCAGTCCGGACAGGGGTTATCAGCCCCAGCATTTT. This encodes CASSPDRGYQPQHF. V gene TRBV10-1 combines with J gene TRBJ1-5; 9 bases are a match to TRBD1. The J segment lost 5 bases and the V segment lost 5 bases, leaving 4 bases of the junction unmatched. Germline values: CDR1 WNHNN, CDR2 SYGVQD (reference sequence). The CDR3 runs to 14 residues.

CDR3 protein: CASSGGSFGTQYF. The CDR3 region has the DNA TGTGCCAGCAGTGGCGGGAGTTTTGGTACGCAGTATTTT. J is TRBJ2-3 and V is TRBV6-4; TRBD2 matches 7 bases. Germline V lookup: CDR1 MRHNA, CDR2 SNTAGT. The CDR3 is made up of 13 amino acids. The ends lost 4 bases at V and 8 bases at J; junction bases unmatched: 6.

The chain combines TRBV9 with TRBJ2-3; 11 bases fit TRBD2. CDR3 length: 15 residues. V dropped 4 bases and J dropped 4; count of bases not matched to a gene: 5. Germline loops: CDR1 SGDLS, CDR2 YYNGEE. The CDR3 DNA is TGTGCCAGCAGCTTAGCGGGAGGGACGGCAGATACGCAGTATTTT. Translation: CASSLAGGTADTQYF. Full variable domain (missing parts from reference TRBV9 and TRBJ2-3): DSGVTQTPKHLITATGQRVTLRCSPRSGDLSVYWYQQSLDQGLQFLIQYYNGEERAKGNILERFSAQQFPDLHSELNLSSLELGDSALYFCASSLAGGTADTQYFGPGTRLTVL.

J is TRBJ2-2 and V is TRBV6-1; D is unclear. This CDR3 spans 16 amino acids. Germline V gene data show CDR1 as MNHNS and CDR2 as SASEGT. Deletions cut 4 bases from V and 1 base from J, with 13 bases between. This chain's CDR3 is CASSVVGLGNTGELFF. CDR3 coding DNA: TGTGCCAGCAGTGTGGTCGGTTTGGGGAACACCGGGGAGCTGTTTTTT.